The next 14 T cell receptor beta chains were all read from a single sample in a study of blood T cell repertoires in COVID-19 (dated by TCRdb to about 2020). Libraries were made using the immunoSEQ multiplex PCR assay. TCRdb provides this immuneACCESS table in a form limited to in-frame rearrangements. Some clones are lacking; in checked studies, under half of them reflect an unresolved V gene, and why the rest are absent is not known. This sample holds around 69,000 clones; 70% to 90% were observed only once. 6.9% of the sample rests with the top ten. Sequences were obtained from peripheral blood. These receptors came from a man in his fifties or sixties with active COVID-19.

This clone was seen just once. CDR3 nucleotide sequence: TGTGCCAGCAGCTCCCAGAAGACAGATACGCAGTATTTT. It encodes CASSSQKTDTQYF. The V and J genes are TRBV7-2 and TRBJ2-3; D is ambiguous. The V gene's germline CDR1 is SGHTA and CDR2 FQGNSA. Trimming stripped 4 bases from V and 3 bases from J, with 8 bases between. This CDR3 spans 13 amino acids. Full variable domain (remainder filled in from reference TRBV7-2 and TRBJ2-3): GAGVSQSPSNKVTEKGKDVELRCDPISGHTALYWYRQSLGQGLEFLIYFQGNSAPDKSGLPSDRFSAERTGGSVSTLTIQRTQQEDSAVYLCASSSQKTDTQYFGPGTRLTVL.

This clone was detected only once. The chain is built from TRBV13 and TRBJ1-4; unclear D gene. CDR3 length: 15 residues. Trimming took off 5 bases at V and 4 bases at J, with 14 bases between the two ends. From germline, CDR1 is PRHDT and CDR2 FYEKMQ (reference sequence). In nucleotides, the CDR3 is TGTGCCAGCAGCCTCCGGCAGGTCCTTAATGAAAAACTGTTTTTT. Protein sequence: CASSLRQVLNEKLFF.

The chain is built from TRBV3-1 (or the pseudogene TRBV3-2) and TRBJ2-2, with 9 nucleotides matching TRBD1. There are 15 residues in the CDR3. With V trimmed by 6 bases and J by 6 bases, 8 bases remained unmatched. CDR1 and CDR2 (germline): LGHDT, YNNKEL (reference sequence). Here the CDR3 reads CASRPRDRAAGELFF. The CDR3 DNA sequence: TGTGCCAGCAGACCCCGGGACAGGGCGGCCGGGGAGCTGTTTTTT.

This clone is a singleton in its sample. The V call is TRBV7-9, the J call TRBJ1-1, with D perhaps TRBD1 (6 bases). Germline V CDR1 and CDR2: SEHNR, FQNEAQ (reference sequence). CDR3 length: 17 amino acids. Deletions cut 2 bases from V and 3 bases from J, with 19 bases between. The CDR3 reads CASSLNSRGALDTEAFF. The DNA of the CDR3 is TGTGCCAGCAGCTTAAATTCACGGGGGGCGTTGGACACTGAAGCTTTCTTT.

This sequence joins TRBV6-1 and TRBJ1-2; TRBD1 matches at 8 bases. Germline loops: CDR1 MNHNS, CDR2 SASEGT. The length of the CDR3 is 13 residues. Germline trimming cut 3 bases from V and 5 bases from J; bases unmatched to any gene: 2. For the CDR3, the DNA is TGTGCCAGCAGTGACGGACAGGGTTATGGCTACACCTTC. Its translation: CASSDGQGYGYTF.

The chain recombines TRBV7-9 with TRBJ2-5; no definite D call. The CDR3 covers 11 residues. Trimming shortened V by 8 bases and J by 2 bases, and 6 bases separated the two germline ends. Germline-derived CDR1 and CDR2 are SEHNR and FQNEAQ (reference sequence). The CDR3 nucleotides read TGTGCCAGCGGGCCGCAAGAGACCCAGTACTTC. Its translation: CASGPQETQYF.

This clone was counted once. This chain connects TRBV19 to TRBJ2-2, with TRBD2 identical over 13 bases. Germline CDR1 and CDR2: LNHDA and SQIVND (reference sequence). Germline trimming cut 2 bases from V and 4 bases from J; bases unmatched to any gene: 7. CDR3 length equals 18 residues. The CDR3 DNA is TGTGCCAGTAGTATATTAGGGACTAGCGGGGCGACCACCGGGGAGCTGTTTTTT. This gives the protein CASSILGTSGATTGELFF.

The chain has TRBV6-4 and TRBJ2-1; 11 positions match TRBD2. V shed 4 bases, J shed 0 bases, and the junction held 5 bases outside the gene matches. Germline CDR1 reads MRHNA; CDR2 reads SNTAGT. The CDR3 is 17 residues long. Here the CDR3 reads CASSATSGSFSYNEQFF. As DNA, the CDR3 is TGTGCCAGCAGTGCCACTAGCGGGAGTTTCTCCTACAATGAGCAGTTCTTC.

This clone was counted once. V is TRBV5-6 and J is TRBJ2-7; D is possibly TRBD2 (6 bases). The V gene's germline CDR1 is SGHDT and CDR2 YYEEEE. V lost 5 bases and J lost 3, with 12 bases in between. This CDR3 spans 13 amino acids. The CDR3 sequence is CASSAGPNYEQYF. The CDR3 nucleotides read TGTGCCAGCAGTGCGGGACCAAACTACGAGCAGTACTTC.

In DNA, the CDR3 is TGTGCCAGCAGCCAGACAGGATCCCAGCCCCAGCATTTT. It is translated as CASSQTGSQPQHF. The V call is TRBV12-3 or TRBV12-4, the J call TRBJ1-5; TRBD1 is a possible D gene (6 bases). V was pared by 6 bases and J by 7 bases, with 13 bases between. CDR3 length: 13 amino acids.

V is TRBV28 and J is TRBJ2-5; 12 bases map to TRBD2. Germline values: CDR1 MDHEN, CDR2 SYDVKM. The J segment lost 5 bases and the V segment lost 4 bases, leaving 5 bases of the junction unmatched. The CDR3 has 15 residues. The DNA of the CDR3 is TGTGCCAGCAGTTCTAGCGGGGGGGCCGGGGAGACCCAGTACTTC. This codes for CASSSSGGAGETQYF. The whole variable domain, filled in from reference TRBV28 and TRBJ2-5, reads DVKVTQSSRYLVKRTGEKVFLECVQDMDHENMFWYRQDPGLGLRLIYFSYDVKMKEKGDIPEGYSVSREKKERFSLILESASTNQTSMYLCASSSSGGAGETQYFGPGTRLLVL.

The rearrangement joins TRBV19 to TRBJ1-5; unclear D gene. V lost 3 bases, J lost 0 bases, and 12 bases lay in between. This CDR3 has 16 amino acids. Germline CDR1 and CDR2: LNHDA and SQIVND (reference sequence). The CDR3 spells CASSIVGVYSNQPQHF. Here the CDR3 DNA reads TGTGCCAGTAGTATTGTCGGGGTTTATAGCAATCAGCCCCAGCATTTT.

The chain uses TRBV28 and TRBJ2-1; 10 nucleotides align to TRBD2. This CDR3 is built from 15 residues. Looked up from germline, CDR1 is MDHEN and CDR2 is SYDVKM. Unmatched junction bases numbered 3, after V lost 1 base and J lost 6 bases. The CDR3 coding sequence is TGTGCCAGCAGTTTATTAGCGGGAGGACTCAATGAGCAGTTCTTC. Translated: CASSLLAGGLNEQFF.

This clone was seen once. The V call is TRBV2, the J call TRBJ1-5; no reliable D call. With 3 bases removed from V and 4 bases from J, the gap between germline ends came to 7 bases. This CDR3 region has 13 residues. Germline-derived CDR1 and CDR2 are SNHLY and FYNNEI. In nucleotides, the CDR3 is TGTGCCAGCAGTGATTCGCAGAATCAGCCCCAGCATTTT. This encodes CASSDSQNQPQHF. The full variable domain, with the rest looked up from reference TRBV2 and TRBJ1-5, is EPEVTQTPSHQVTQMGQEVILRCVPISNHLYFYWYRQILGQKVEFLVSFYNNEISEKSEIFDDQFSVERPDGSNFTLKIRSTKLEDSAMYFCASSDSQNQPQHFGDGTRLSIL.